What follows are 30 T cell receptor beta chains derived from one specimen sequenced in a study of CD8+ T cells in alopecia areata. The sequencing template was cDNA reverse transcribed from extracted RNA. Measured with immunoSEQ multiplex PCR; TCRdb has only the in-frame clones, and not every one. The sample lists about 98,000 clones, under 45% occurring once. The sample taken for sequencing was CD4+ T cells sorted from blood. These receptors all stem from a human donor with alopecia areata.

The CDR3 here is CASSPRPVGAETQYF. Written as DNA, the CDR3 is TGTGCCAGCTCACCACGTCCCGTTGGGGCAGAGACCCAGTACTTC. This chain connects TRBV18 to TRBJ2-5, with a tentative D call TRBD1 (5 bases). Germline CDR1 reads KGHSH; CDR2 reads LQKENI. Trimming took off 1 base at V and 4 bases at J, with 13 bases between the two ends. This CDR3 is 15 amino acids long.

The chain employs TRBV20-1 and TRBJ2-7; TRBD2 aligns across 7 bases. The CDR3 consists of 10 residues. CDR1 DFQATT and CDR2 SNEGSKA come from the germline V gene (reference sequence). V shed 5 bases, J shed 7 bases, and the junction held 2 bases outside the gene matches. CDR3 coding DNA: TGCAGTGCTGGACTAGAAGAGCAGTACTTC. This encodes CSAGLEEQYF.

The chain couples TRBV6-5 to TRBJ1-5, with a tentative D call TRBD1 (5 bases). Deletions cut 6 bases from V and 1 base from J, with 10 bases between. The CDR3 length is 14 residues. CDR1 and CDR2 from the germline V gene are MNHEY and SVGAGI. Here the CDR3 DNA reads TGTGCCAGCAGCCGTCGGGGGAGCAATCAGCCCCAGCATTTT. Protein product: CASSRRGSNQPQHF.

The genes are TRBV30 and TRBJ1-2, with D possibly matching TRBD1 (5 bases). V lost 0 bases and J 8 bases, leaving 13 bases between the germline ends. Germline-derived CDR1 and CDR2 are GTSNPN and SVGIG (reference sequence). The CDR3 spans 13 residues. CDR3 DNA: TGTGCCTGGAGTGTACGGCTCCAGGGCGGCTACACCTTC. It encodes CAWSVRLQGGYTF.

J is TRBJ2-2 and V is TRBV18; 7 nucleotides agree with TRBD1. V gave up 10 bases and J gave up 1 base; unmatched junction bases: 6. Germline values: CDR1 KGHSH, CDR2 LQKENI. The CDR3 covers 14 residues. The CDR3 protein is CATSGTENTGELFF. As DNA, the CDR3 is TGTGCCACCTCCGGGACAGAGAACACCGGGGAGCTGTTTTTT.

The chain uses TRBV29-1 and TRBJ1-1; TRBD1 matches 12 bases. The junction had 9 bases not matched to a gene; V was cut back by 7 bases and J by 3 bases. Germline CDR1 and CDR2: SQVTM and ANQGSEA. The CDR3 extends over 15 amino acids. The CDR3 loop reads CSAQAGTGGHTEAFF. CDR3 bases: TGCAGCGCCCAGGCCGGGACAGGGGGCCACACTGAAGCTTTCTTT.

The chain uses TRBV6-5 and TRBJ2-7; 11 bases are shared with TRBD2. The germline CDR1 and CDR2 sequences are MNHEY and SVGAGI. CDR3 length: 14 amino acids. V dropped 5 bases and J dropped 6; count of bases not matched to a gene: 6. This CDR3 is CASSVGTSGFEQYF. DNA for the CDR3: TGTGCCAGCAGTGTCGGGACTAGCGGATTCGAGCAGTACTTC.

This clone has a handful of counts. The J gene is TRBJ2-5, the V gene TRBV28; D uncertain. Germline lookup yields CDR1 MDHEN and CDR2 SYDVKM. V was pared by 7 bases and J by 1 base, with 7 bases between. The CDR3 runs to 12 residues. The CDR3 sequence is CASKVSQETQYF. The DNA for the CDR3 is TGTGCCAGCAAGGTCAGCCAAGAGACCCAGTACTTC.

The chain is built from TRBV29-1 and TRBJ1-2; D is undetermined. V lost 6 bases and J 6 bases, leaving 17 bases between the germline ends. CDR1 SQVTM and CDR2 ANQGSEA come from the germline V gene. This CDR3 region has 13 residues. CDR3 DNA: TGCAGCGTCCGAACCTCCGGCGGGGATGGCTACACCTTC. It translates to CSVRTSGGDGYTF.

The chain joins TRBV7-8 to TRBJ2-7, with 9 bases aligning to TRBD2. V shed 2 bases, J shed 6 bases, and the junction held 11 bases outside the gene matches. Germline-derived CDR1 and CDR2 are SGHVS and FQNEAQ. The CDR3 sequence is 16 residues long. CDR3 nucleotide sequence: TGTGCCAGCAGCTTAAGGCCTAGCGGGGCGACTCGCGAGCAGTACTTC. It is translated as CASSLRPSGATREQYF.

The V gene is TRBV29-1, the J gene TRBJ2-1; the match to TRBD2 covers 8 bases. From germline, CDR1 is SQVTM and CDR2 ANQGSEA. CDR3 length: 14 residues. The ends lost 7 bases at V and 6 bases at J; junction bases unmatched: 11. The CDR3 bases are TGCAGCGCTCCACGGGGGGGCCGTGGCAATGAGCAGTTCTTC. Its protein product is CSAPRGGRGNEQFF.

The rearrangement joins TRBV4-1 to TRBJ1-6; D is unresolved. V lost 5 bases and J 7 bases, leaving 21 bases between the germline ends. The CDR3 runs 17 residues. CDR1 and CDR2 from the germline V gene are MGHRA and YSYEKL. DNA for the CDR3: TGCGCCAGCAGCTATACCACGGCCCGAAAGAGGAATTCACCCCTCCACTTT. Its protein product is CASSYTTARKRNSPLHF.

V is TRBV15 and J is TRBJ1-5; the D gene is possibly TRBD1 (6 bases). The CDR3 has 15 amino acids. V was clipped by 5 bases and J by 5 bases, with 16 bases between them. Per germline, CDR1 LNHNV and CDR2 YYDKDF (reference sequence). CDR3 in DNA: TGTGCCACCAGCTGGGACACAGGACATTATCAGCCCCAGCATTTT. This codes for CATSWDTGHYQPQHF.

The chain employs TRBV5-1 and TRBJ1-1; TRBD1 might be the D (5 bases). The germline V and J ends were trimmed by 5 bases and 6 bases, with 11 bases remaining between them. Germline CDR1 and CDR2: SGHRS and YFSETQ. The CDR3 spans 12 residues. For the CDR3, the DNA is TGCGCCAGCAGACAGTCGACAGCTGAAGCTTTCTTT. The encoded protein is CASRQSTAEAFF.

The chain links TRBV30 to TRBJ2-1; TRBD2 aligns across 9 bases. Germline-derived CDR1 and CDR2 are GTSNPN and SVGIG (reference sequence). This CDR3 is 15 amino acids long. The junction had 9 bases not matched to a gene; V was cut back by 2 bases and J by 7 bases. The DNA of the CDR3 is TGTGCCTGGAGTACCGGGACTAGCCTCGTGAATGAGCAGTTCTTC. It is translated as CAWSTGTSLVNEQFF. Supplemented by reference TRBV30 and TRBJ2-1, the full variable domain reads SQTIHQWPATLVQPVGSPLSLECTVEGTSNPNLYWYRQAAGRGLQLLFYSVGIGQISSEVPQNLSASRPQDRQFILSSKKLLLSDSGFYLCAWSTGTSLVNEQFFGPGTRLTVL.

The chain combines TRBV30 with TRBJ2-7; D is perhaps TRBD1 or TRBD2 (5 bases each). V dropped 5 bases and J dropped 3 bases, with 11 bases sitting between them. Per germline, CDR1 GTSNPN and CDR2 SVGIG (reference sequence). There are 12 residues in the CDR3. The CDR3 nucleotides are TGTGCCTGGGGGGACGGGTACTACGAGCAGTACTTC. Translation gives CAWGDGYYEQYF.

The V gene is TRBV27, the J gene TRBJ1-2; possibly TRBD1 for D (6 bases). There are 11 residues in the CDR3. Germline V gene sequence: CDR1 MNHEY, CDR2 SMNVEV (reference sequence). Trimming cost V 8 bases and J 4 bases, with 8 bases left between them. The CDR3 here is CASWGAYGYTF. The CDR3 nucleotides are TGTGCCAGCTGGGGGGCCTATGGCTACACCTTC.

The chain is built from TRBV29-1 and TRBJ2-1; TRBD2 aligns across 10 bases. V was pared by 7 bases and J by 5 bases, with 11 bases of the junction left unmatched. CDR1 is SQVTM, CDR2 ANQGSEA, per germline. The CDR3 sequence is 15 residues long. The CDR3 bases are TGCAGCGCCTCGGCCTGGACTAGCGGAAACAATGAGCAGTTCTTC. This encodes CSASAWTSGNNEQFF.

The chain is built from TRBV20-1 and TRBJ1-2, with D unresolved. The CDR3 totals 10 residues. Per germline, CDR1 DFQATT and CDR2 SNEGSKA (reference sequence). V lost 4 bases and J 6 bases, leaving 6 bases between the germline ends. The CDR3 here is CSAIPHGYTF. In DNA, the CDR3 is TGCAGTGCTATTCCCCATGGCTACACCTTC.

This chain links TRBV5-1 with TRBJ2-5; D not resolved. Trimming removed 1 base from V and 2 bases from J, with 9 bases in between. There are 14 residues in the CDR3. Germline V gene data show CDR1 as SGHRS and CDR2 as YFSETQ. Written as DNA, the CDR3 is TGCGCCAGCAGCTTGTTGGCAGGACAAGAGACCCAGTACTTC. As protein: CASSLLAGQETQYF.

The chain has TRBV25-1 and TRBJ2-7; no reliable D call. V lost 4 bases, J lost 6 bases, and 7 bases lay in between. The CDR3 runs 11 residues. Germline V gives CDR1 MGHDK, CDR2 SYGVNS. The CDR3 reads CASSGQSEQYF. The CDR3 coding sequence is TGTGCCAGCAGTGGACAATCCGAGCAGTACTTC.

V usage is TRBV2 and J usage is TRBJ1-5; D uncertain. Deletions cut 3 bases from V and 0 bases from J, with 9 bases between. Germline lookup yields CDR1 SNHLY and CDR2 FYNNEI. The length of the CDR3 is 15 residues. The CDR3 spells CASSEVSYSNQPQHF. The DNA of the CDR3 is TGTGCCAGCAGTGAGGTTAGCTATAGCAATCAGCCCCAGCATTTT.

This clone has just a few counts. Other DNA sequences within the sample encode an identical CDR3. The chain has TRBV28 and TRBJ2-7; D unresolved. The CDR3 consists of 12 residues. In germline, CDR1 is MDHEN, CDR2 SYDVKM. Between the trimmed V and J ends, which lost 4 bases and 3 bases, there was a span of 7 bases. The CDR3 loop is CASSSTGYEQYF. Written as DNA, the CDR3 is TGTGCCAGCAGTTCAACCGGCTACGAGCAGTACTTC.

This rearrangement joins TRBV14 to TRBJ2-1; 11 bases map to TRBD2. Germline V gene data show CDR1 as SGHDN and CDR2 as FVKESK. With 4 bases clipped from V and 3 bases from J, the junction kept 5 bases outside the gene matches. The CDR3 totals 16 residues. CDR3 region: CASSPRGTSGYNEQFF. Written as DNA, the CDR3 is TGTGCCAGCAGCCCTAGGGGGACTAGCGGCTACAATGAGCAGTTCTTC.

CDR3 protein: CASSDFLVTYEQYF. The CDR3 region has the DNA TGTGCCAGCAGTGATTTCCTAGTAACCTACGAGCAGTACTTC. The chain has TRBV2 and TRBJ2-7; D is ambiguous. The V gene lost 3 bases and the J gene lost 2 bases, with 11 bases spanning the gap. This CDR3 has 14 residues. Per the germline V gene, CDR1 is SNHLY and CDR2 is FYNNEI. Full variable domain (missing parts from reference TRBV2 and TRBJ2-7): EPEVTQTPSHQVTQMGQEVILRCVPISNHLYFYWYRQILGQKVEFLVSFYNNEISEKSEIFDDQFSVERPDGSNFTLKIRSTKLEDSAMYFCASSDFLVTYEQYFGPGTRLTVT.

V usage is TRBV19 and J usage is TRBJ2-7; possible D gene TRBD2, 5 bases. Germline-derived CDR1 and CDR2 are LNHDA and SQIVND (reference sequence). V lost 5 bases to trimming and J lost 10 bases, with 21 bases between them. The CDR3 is made up of 14 amino acids. CDR3 DNA: TGTGCCAGTAGTCCCGCATCCGGGATATCACTCCAGTACTTC. Its protein is CASSPASGISLQYF.

The rearrangement uses TRBV5-1 and TRBJ2-7, with a weak D call TRBD2 (5 bases). The CDR3 loop spans 14 amino acids. V lost 0 bases to trimming and J lost 4 bases, with 11 bases between them. Germline V lookup: CDR1 SGHRS, CDR2 YFSETQ. DNA of the CDR3: TGCGCCAGCAGCTTGGTTGGTAGGAGGTACGAGCAGTACTTC. Residues: CASSLVGRRYEQYF.

The rearrangement uses TRBV5-1 and TRBJ2-2; 8 bases map to TRBD1. The CDR3 consists of 16 residues. The V and J ends lost 3 bases and 1 base, in that order; junction bases with no gene match: 5. The germline gives CDR1 SGHRS, CDR2 YFSETQ. CDR3 amino acids: CASSSQGTGNTGELFF. As DNA, the CDR3 is TGCGCCAGCAGCTCCCAAGGGACAGGGAACACCGGGGAGCTGTTTTTT.

The V and J genes are TRBV28 and TRBJ1-6, with 10 bases lining up with TRBD1. This CDR3 is built from 15 residues. V lost 5 bases and J lost 9; bases outside the gene matches: 7. The germline CDR1 and CDR2 sequences are MDHEN and SYDVKM. CDR3 protein: CASSPLTGGTSPLHF. CDR3 nucleotides: TGTGCCAGCAGTCCCTTGACAGGGGGCACTTCACCCCTCCACTTT.

The rearrangement uses TRBV5-6 and TRBJ2-1; D gene uncertain. Germline V gene data show CDR1 as SGHDT and CDR2 as YYEEEE. The CDR3 covers 12 residues. Between the trimmed V and J ends, which lost 5 bases and 4 bases, there was a span of 7 bases. Here the CDR3 DNA reads TGTGCCAGCAGTCCAAGTTACAATGAGCAGTTCTTC. Its protein is CASSPSYNEQFF.